A selection of T cell receptor beta chains follows, all from one sample in a study of cytomegalovirus exposure and HLA in healthy donors. The table came from immunoSEQ multiplex PCR; TCRdb's copy has only in-frame clones and leaves some out. The sample carries 99,000 or so clones, 76% recorded once. The specimen sequenced was PBMCs. These receptors originate from a man aged 40-49 years in good health and CMV-seropositive. Both conserved end residues are part of each CDR3. Fields, in order: V gene, J gene, D gene, CDR3 protein. The D gene is left open where the match is weak.

v_gene: TRBV12-2; j_gene: TRBJ2-1; d_gene: NA; CDR3aa: CASRPRFLGGQGKALHNEQFF
v_gene: TRBV5-6; j_gene: TRBJ2-1; d_gene: TRBD2; CDR3aa: CASSRGGLSSYNEQFF
v_gene: TRBV28; j_gene: TRBJ2-7; d_gene: TRBD2; CDR3aa: CATKYSGRSYEQYF
v_gene: TRBV18; j_gene: TRBJ2-6; d_gene: TRBD1; CDR3aa: CASSPTGASSGANVLTF
v_gene: TRBV6-1; j_gene: TRBJ2-3; d_gene: TRBD2; CDR3aa: CASSDSGRLTDTQYF
v_gene: TRBV19; j_gene: TRBJ1-1; d_gene: TRBD1; CDR3aa: CASSITGTGFTEAFF
v_gene: TRBV2; j_gene: TRBJ2-1; d_gene: TRBD2; CDR3aa: CASSGLAGGDNEQFF
v_gene: TRBV4-1; j_gene: TRBJ1-1; d_gene: NA; CDR3aa: CASSHAGSGAFF
v_gene: TRBV30; j_gene: TRBJ1-2; d_gene: NA; CDR3aa: CAWSDGGNGYTF
v_gene: TRBV9; j_gene: TRBJ2-3; d_gene: TRBD2; CDR3aa: CASSGRLAGVPDTQYF
v_gene: TRBV11-3; j_gene: TRBJ2-1; d_gene: TRBD1; CDR3aa: CASSQGVDEQFF